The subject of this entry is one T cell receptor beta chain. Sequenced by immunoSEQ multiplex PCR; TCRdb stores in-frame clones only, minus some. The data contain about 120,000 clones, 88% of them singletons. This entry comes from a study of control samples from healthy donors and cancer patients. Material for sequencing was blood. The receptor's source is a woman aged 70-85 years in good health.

The CDR3 DNA reads TGTGCCAGCAGCCCCACAGGTACTCATGGCTACACCTTC. Residues: CASSPTGTHGYTF. The J gene is TRBJ1-2, the V gene TRBV3-1 (or the pseudogene TRBV3-2); D perhaps matches TRBD1 (5 bases). The V gene's germline CDR1 is LGHDT and CDR2 YNNKEL (reference sequence). The CDR3 spans 13 residues. Trimming took 4 bases from V and 6 from J, leaving 12 bases between them.